This T cell receptor beta chain was found in a study of T cells after yellow fever vaccination. MiXCR, run by TCRdb on the 5' RACE reads, gives a single entry per CDR3 protein. The table records a few hundred thousand distinct CDR3 sequences, 3.5% to 4.5% of them present only once. This CDR3 has 13 residues. Per the germline V gene, CDR1 is SGHRS and CDR2 is YFSETQ. V was shortened by 3 bases and J by 5 bases, with 11 bases between the two germline ends. General study findings and limits: Peaking on day 5 versus 15, the secondary response was faster but weaker. Reappearance after the booster was seen for most primary-vaccination clones, at more than 95% CD4 and 85% to 90% CD8.

As regards this clonotype: No antigen is known for it.

J is TRBJ2-5 and V is TRBV5-1, with D possibly being TRBD2 (6 bases). The clonotype originates from a man aged 18 to 35 who received the YFV17D yellow fever vaccine. Specimen: PBMCs, collected 15 days after the yellow fever booster vaccination. The CDR3 nucleotides are TGCGCCAGCAGCTCCCTAGCGAGTGAGACCCAGTACTTC. Its translation is CASSSLASETQYF.